This is a list of T cell receptor beta chains from one sample in a study of regulatory T cells in long-lasting Graves disease. TCRdb reprocessed the multiplex PCR reads with MiXCR, giving one entry per CDR3 protein. The profile shows under 350,000 distinct CDR3 sequences, around a fifth of them singletons. This material consisted of peripheral blood mononuclear cells (PBMCs), taken when the disease was refractory, from a patient treated with antithyroid drugs. The receptors were gathered from a female donor with Graves disease. CDR3s include the opening cysteine and the closing phenylalanine or tryptophan. A D gene is named only where the DNA matches it firmly. Clone sizes are given selectively: once, few, many, or a class where the clone is expanded.

clone_size,v_call,j_call,cdr3_length,d_call,cdr3_nt,cdr3_aa
NA,TRBV27,TRBJ2-2,19,NA,TGTGCCAGCAGTCTCTCCGTCGGGCCTCTAGCGCGTGGCACCGGGGAGCTGTTTTTT,CASSLSVGPLARGTGELFF
many,TRBV28,TRBJ2-7,10,NA,TGTGCCAGCAGTTTACCGGTGGGATACTTC,CASSLPVGYF
NA,TRBV9,TRBJ2-1,14,TRBD2,TGTGCCAGCAGCTCGATAGCGGGACCTAGGGAGCAGTTCTTC,CASSSIAGPREQFF
many,TRBV6-1,TRBJ1-6,13,TRBD1,TGTGCCAGCAGGACAGGGGAGTATTCACCCCTCCACTTT,CASRTGEYSPLHF
NA,TRBV19,TRBJ2-7,15,TRBD2,TGTGCCAGTAGTATGGGGCGGGAGCCGATGAACGAGCAGTACTTC,CASSMGREPMNEQYF
many,TRBV30,TRBJ1-4,13,TRBD1,TGTGCCTGGTCCTATGGGACAGCTGAAAAACTGTTTTTT,CAWSYGTAEKLFF
few,TRBV28,TRBJ1-5,16,TRBD1,TGTGCCAGCAGTAACTGGACAGGGAGATTTAATCAGCCCCAGCATTTT,CASSNWTGRFNQPQHF
many,TRBV3-1,TRBJ2-7,14,NA,TGTGCCAGCAGCCAAGATTTAGGCGTCTACGAGCAGTACTTC,CASSQDLGVYEQYF
few,TRBV5-6,TRBJ1-2,13,NA,TGTGCCAGCAGCTTTGGGGGGGTCTATGGCTACACCTTC,CASSFGGVYGYTF
many,TRBV28,TRBJ1-2,15,NA,TGTGCCAGCAGTGACCAGGACAGTTATAACTATGGCTACACCTTC,CASSDQDSYNYGYTF
NA,TRBV20-1,TRBJ1-5,15,NA,TGCAGTGCTAGAGTAAAGGGGAGTGGCAATCAGCCCCAGCATTTT,CSARVKGSGNQPQHF
few,TRBV27,TRBJ1-3,14,TRBD1,TGTGCCAGCAGCCTGGACAGGACGTCAAACACCATATATTTT,CASSLDRTSNTIYF
NA,TRBV30,TRBJ2-7,14,TRBD1,TGTGCCTGGAGTCGGGACAGGGGGGACAACGAGCAGTACTTC,CAWSRDRGDNEQYF
few,TRBV6-1,TRBJ2-2,16,TRBD1,TGTGCCAGCTCGGATCCGACAGGGATGGGCACCGGGGAGCTGTTTTTT,CASSDPTGMGTGELFF
few,TRBV4-1,TRBJ2-7,13,NA,TGCGCCAGCTCGTCGGAGTTCTCCTACGAGCAGTACTTC,CASSSEFSYEQYF
NA,TRBV5-1,TRBJ1-2,13,NA,TGCGCCAGCAGCCCGACGGGGGAATATGGCTACACCTTC,CASSPTGEYGYTF
many,TRBV28,TRBJ2-7,14,TRBD2,TGTGCCAGCAGTTTAACCGGGACTAGCGTTATAGCGTACTTC,CASSLTGTSVIAYF
few,TRBV7-2,TRBJ2-7,15,NA,TGTGCCAGCAGCTCCCTTGGGACTGCAGACTACGAGCAGTACTTC,CASSSLGTADYEQYF
NA,TRBV2,TRBJ2-2,15,TRBD2,TGTGCCAGCAGTGCCCCTAGCGGGAGTATCGGGGAGCTGCTTTTT,CASSAPSGSIGELLF
few,TRBV6-1,TRBJ2-1,16,NA,TGTGCCATTGGGGGCGGAATCCCCCCCCCCTACAATGAGCAGTTCTTC,CAIGGGIPPPYNEQFF
few,TRBV4-1,TRBJ1-2,15,NA,TGCGCCAGCAGCCAACCAACAGGGAAATCCTATGGCTACACCTTC,CASSQPTGKSYGYTF
many,TRBV18,TRBJ2-7,17,TRBD2,TGTGCCAGCTCACCACCCTCGTACGCGGGAGAGACCTACGAGCAGTACTTC,CASSPPSYAGETYEQYF
many,TRBV2,TRBJ1-2,12,NA,TGTGCCAGCAGTCCAGGGTTGGGTGGCTACACCTTC,CASSPGLGGYTF
NA,TRBV7-3,TRBJ2-2,13,NA,TGTGCCAGCACCCCAGGGGCCGGCGGGGAGCTGTTTTTT,CASTPGAGGELFF
many,TRBV11-2,TRBJ2-7,14,NA,TGTGCCAGCAGCTTCCAGACAGGTTTTTCCGAGCAGTACTTC,CASSFQTGFSEQYF
many,TRBV28,TRBJ1-2,14,NA,TGTGCCAGCGGTTCTGGGGGCGCTAACTATGGCTACACCTTC,CASGSGGANYGYTF
few,TRBV5-4,TRBJ1-2,16,NA,TGTGCCAGCAGCCATCCAAGGGGCGATCCCAACTATGGCTACACCTTC,CASSHPRGDPNYGYTF
NA,TRBV12-3/TRBV12-4,TRBJ2-7,14,NA,TGTGCCAGCACCTCCTCAGAGGCCGCCTACGAGCAGTACTTC,CASTSSEAAYEQYF
few,TRBV20-1,TRBJ2-5,15,TRBD2,TGCAGTGCTAGAGACGGCGGGAGAGGGGAAGAGACCCAGTACTTC,CSARDGGRGEETQYF
many,TRBV28,TRBJ1-1,14,TRBD1,TGTGCCAGCAGTTTCCCGGGACAGGGGACTGAAGCTTTCTTT,CASSFPGQGTEAFF
few,TRBV6-2/TRBV6-3,TRBJ2-7,17,TRBD2,TGTGCCAGCAGTTACTCCCCCTTAGCGGGAACTTCCTACGAGCAGTACTTC,CASSYSPLAGTSYEQYF
NA,TRBV29-1,TRBJ2-7,14,TRBD1,TGCAGCGTTGAAACCGGGACAGAGGACATGGAGCAGTACTTC,CSVETGTEDMEQYF
many,TRBV27,TRBJ2-7,14,TRBD2,TGTGCCAGCAGGACCCAGCGGGACTCCTACGAGCAGTACTTC,CASRTQRDSYEQYF
NA,TRBV7-2,TRBJ2-3,15,NA,TGTGCCAGCAGCTTTAGGAGAATAATGAGCTATACGCAGTATTTT,CASSFRRIMSYTQYF
few,TRBV20-1,TRBJ2-5,13,TRBD2,TGCAGTGCTAGAGAGTCGGGAGGGCGGACCCAGTACTTC,CSARESGGRTQYF
few,TRBV29-1,TRBJ1-4,15,NA,TGCAGCGTTGGGGGTTGGGCAGGGGCTAATGAAAAACTGTTTTTT,CSVGGWAGANEKLFF
many,TRBV12-3/TRBV12-4,TRBJ2-7,15,TRBD2,TGTGCCAGCAGTTTAAGGGCTAGCGGGAGGGGAGAGCAGTACTTC,CASSLRASGRGEQYF
few,TRBV11-3,TRBJ2-2,14,NA,TGTGCCAGCAGCTTAGATGGGACCACCGGGGAGCTGTTTTTT,CASSLDGTTGELFF
NA,TRBV5-6,TRBJ2-7,15,TRBD2,TGTGCCAGCAGCTTCGGGACTACTGAGGGCTACGAGCAGTACTTC,CASSFGTTEGYEQYF
NA,TRBV27,TRBJ2-6,19,TRBD1,TGTGCCAGCAGTCCCGGGACAGGGATTTCCCTCTCTGGGGCCAACGTCCTGACTTTC,CASSPGTGISLSGANVLTF
NA,TRBV19,TRBJ1-5,15,NA,TGTGCCAGTAGTATAGAGTGGGGTCGCAATCAGCCCCAGCATTTT,CASSIEWGRNQPQHF
many,TRBV29-1,TRBJ1-5,12,NA,TGCAGCGCCTCTGGGGCCAATCAGCCCCAGCATTTT,CSASGANQPQHF
NA,TRBV29-1,TRBJ1-2,10,NA,TGCAGCGTTGGACGGGATGGCTACACCTTC,CSVGRDGYTF
NA,TRBV3-1,TRBJ2-7,16,NA,TGTGCCAGCAGCCAAGACGGGGGGCGTAGCTCCTACGAGCAGTACTTC,CASSQDGGRSSYEQYF
few,TRBV11-2,TRBJ1-6,14,TRBD1,TGTGCCAGCCGACAAGGAGGGGGCAATTCACCCCTCCACTTT,CASRQGGGNSPLHF
few,TRBV10-3,TRBJ1-5,13,NA,TGTGCCATCAGTGTGGAGGGCAATCAGCCCCAGCATTTT,CAISVEGNQPQHF
NA,TRBV12-3/TRBV12-4,TRBJ2-1,15,TRBD1,TGTGCCAGCAGCCGTGGACAGGGTGAAGACAATGAGCAGTTCTTC,CASSRGQGEDNEQFF
many,TRBV10-2,TRBJ1-1,12,NA,TGTGCCAGCAGTGCAGCTAACACTGAAGCTTTCTTT,CASSAANTEAFF
few,TRBV20-1,TRBJ1-5,14,NA,TGCAGTGCTCCCCCCGGGGACGTAAATCAGCCCCAGCATTTT,CSAPPGDVNQPQHF
NA,TRBV11-2,TRBJ1-1,15,NA,TGTGCCAGCAGCTTATTGGGGGCATCGAACACTGAAGCTTTCTTT,CASSLLGASNTEAFF
NA,TRBV10-3,TRBJ2-7,14,TRBD1,TGTGCCATCAGCAAGACAGGGAGCTCCTACGAGCAGTACTTC,CAISKTGSSYEQYF
few,TRBV9,TRBJ2-1,13,TRBD2,TGTGCCAGCAGCACCCTGGGGGGGGATGAGCAGTTCTTC,CASSTLGGDEQFF